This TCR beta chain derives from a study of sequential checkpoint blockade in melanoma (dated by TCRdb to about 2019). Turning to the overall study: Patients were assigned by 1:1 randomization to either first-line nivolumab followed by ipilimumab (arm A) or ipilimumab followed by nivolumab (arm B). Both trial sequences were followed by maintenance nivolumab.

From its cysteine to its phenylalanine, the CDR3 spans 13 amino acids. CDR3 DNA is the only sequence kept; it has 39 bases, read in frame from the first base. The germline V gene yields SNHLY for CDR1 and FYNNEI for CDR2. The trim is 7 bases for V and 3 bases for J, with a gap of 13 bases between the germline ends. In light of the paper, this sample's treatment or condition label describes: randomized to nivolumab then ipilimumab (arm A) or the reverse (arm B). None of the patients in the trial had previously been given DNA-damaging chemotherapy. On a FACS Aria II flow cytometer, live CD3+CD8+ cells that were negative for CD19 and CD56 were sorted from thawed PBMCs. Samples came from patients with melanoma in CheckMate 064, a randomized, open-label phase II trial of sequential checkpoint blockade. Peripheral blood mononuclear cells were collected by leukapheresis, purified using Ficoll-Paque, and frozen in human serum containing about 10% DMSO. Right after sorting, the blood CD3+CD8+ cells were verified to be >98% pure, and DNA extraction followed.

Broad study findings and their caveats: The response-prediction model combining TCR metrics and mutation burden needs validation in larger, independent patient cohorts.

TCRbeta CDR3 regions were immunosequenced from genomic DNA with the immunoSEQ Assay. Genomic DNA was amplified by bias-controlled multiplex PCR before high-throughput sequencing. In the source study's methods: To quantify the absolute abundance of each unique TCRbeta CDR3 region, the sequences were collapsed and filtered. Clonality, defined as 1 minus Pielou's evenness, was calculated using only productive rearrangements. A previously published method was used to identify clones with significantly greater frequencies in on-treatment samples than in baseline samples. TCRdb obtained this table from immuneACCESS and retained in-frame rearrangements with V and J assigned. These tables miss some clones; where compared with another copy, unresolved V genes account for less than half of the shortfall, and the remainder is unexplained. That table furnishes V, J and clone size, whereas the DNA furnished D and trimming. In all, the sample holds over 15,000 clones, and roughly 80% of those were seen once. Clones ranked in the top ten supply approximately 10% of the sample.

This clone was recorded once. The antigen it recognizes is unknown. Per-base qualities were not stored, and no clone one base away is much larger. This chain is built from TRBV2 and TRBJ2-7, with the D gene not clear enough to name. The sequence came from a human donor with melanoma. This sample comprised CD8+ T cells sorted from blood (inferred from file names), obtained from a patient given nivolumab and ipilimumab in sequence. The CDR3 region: CASTQALGYEQYF. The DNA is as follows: TGTGCCAGCACGCAGGCCCTCGGCTACGAGCAGTACTTC.